The clone carrying this T cell receptor beta chain was observed a handful of times. What it binds is unknown. CDR1 SGHVS and CDR2 FQNEAQ come from the germline V gene. The CDR3 consists of 13 residues. V was shortened by 2 bases and J by 4 bases, with 8 bases between the two germline ends. Treatment defined: roughly ten-day PBMC culture with coronavirus spike peptide pools or control peptides (ViraFEST assay). These data are taken from a study of vaccination and CD4 T cells after COVID-19. Study summary: Convalescent donors: six male, four female; seven Caucasian, two Asian, one multiracial, two Hispanic.

The study sequenced cultured CD4+ T cell DNA using the Oncomine TCR Beta short-read assay. TCRdb re-analysed the PCR reads in MiXCR, keeping a single row per CDR3 protein. The data hold some 16,000 distinct CDR3 sequences, with about half observed a single time. Sequences were obtained from CD4+ T cells from blood, cultured in vitro. This sequence originates from a human donor who had recovered from COVID-19. This chain links TRBV7-8 with TRBJ1-1, with no clear D. CDR3 protein: CASSLRRGTEAFF. The CDR3 DNA follows: TGTGCCAGCAGCTTACGCCGGGGCACTGAAGCTTTCTTT.